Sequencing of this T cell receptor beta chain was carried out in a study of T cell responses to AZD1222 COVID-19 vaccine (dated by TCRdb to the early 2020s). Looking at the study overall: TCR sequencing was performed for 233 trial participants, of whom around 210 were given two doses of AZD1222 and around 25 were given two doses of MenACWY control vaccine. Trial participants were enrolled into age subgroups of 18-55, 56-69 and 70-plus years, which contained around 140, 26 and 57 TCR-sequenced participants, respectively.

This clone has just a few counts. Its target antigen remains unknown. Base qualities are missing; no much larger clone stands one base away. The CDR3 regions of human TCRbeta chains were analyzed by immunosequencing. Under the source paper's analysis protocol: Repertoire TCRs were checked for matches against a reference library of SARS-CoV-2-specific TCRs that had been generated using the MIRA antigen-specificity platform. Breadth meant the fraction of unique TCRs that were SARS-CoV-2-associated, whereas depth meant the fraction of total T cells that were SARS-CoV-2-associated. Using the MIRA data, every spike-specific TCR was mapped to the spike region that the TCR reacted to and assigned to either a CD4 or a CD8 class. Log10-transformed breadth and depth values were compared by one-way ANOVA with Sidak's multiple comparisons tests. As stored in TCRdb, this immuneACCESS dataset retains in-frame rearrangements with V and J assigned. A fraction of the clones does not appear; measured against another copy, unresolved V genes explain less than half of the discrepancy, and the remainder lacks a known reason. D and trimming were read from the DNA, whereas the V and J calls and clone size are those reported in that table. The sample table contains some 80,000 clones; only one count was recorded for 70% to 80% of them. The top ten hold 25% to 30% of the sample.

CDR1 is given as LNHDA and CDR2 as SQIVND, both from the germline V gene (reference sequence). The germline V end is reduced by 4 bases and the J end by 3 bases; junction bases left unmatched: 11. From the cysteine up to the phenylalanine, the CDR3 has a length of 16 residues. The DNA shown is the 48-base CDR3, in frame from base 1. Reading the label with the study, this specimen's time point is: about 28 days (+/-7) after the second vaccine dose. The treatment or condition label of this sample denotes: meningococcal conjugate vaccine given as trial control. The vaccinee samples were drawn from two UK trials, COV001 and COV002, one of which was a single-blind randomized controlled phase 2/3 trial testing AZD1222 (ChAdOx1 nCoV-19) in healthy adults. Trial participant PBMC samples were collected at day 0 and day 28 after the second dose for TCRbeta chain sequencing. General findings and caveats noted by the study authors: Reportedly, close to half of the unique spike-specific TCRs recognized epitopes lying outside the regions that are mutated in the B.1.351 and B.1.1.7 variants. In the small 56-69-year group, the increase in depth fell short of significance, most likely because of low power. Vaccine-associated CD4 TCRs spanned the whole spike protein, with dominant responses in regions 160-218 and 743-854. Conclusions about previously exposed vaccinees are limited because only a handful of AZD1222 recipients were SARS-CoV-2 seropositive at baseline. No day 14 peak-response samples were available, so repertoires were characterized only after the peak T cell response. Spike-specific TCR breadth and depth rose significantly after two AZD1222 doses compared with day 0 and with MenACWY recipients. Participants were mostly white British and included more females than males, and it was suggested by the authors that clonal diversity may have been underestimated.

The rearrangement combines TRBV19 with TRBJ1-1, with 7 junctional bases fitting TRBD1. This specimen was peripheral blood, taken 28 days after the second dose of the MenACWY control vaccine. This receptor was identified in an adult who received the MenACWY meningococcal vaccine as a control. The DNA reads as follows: TGTGCCAGTAGTACACGACAGGGAATGGAGGACACTGAAGCTTTCTTT. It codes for CASSTRQGMEDTEAFF.